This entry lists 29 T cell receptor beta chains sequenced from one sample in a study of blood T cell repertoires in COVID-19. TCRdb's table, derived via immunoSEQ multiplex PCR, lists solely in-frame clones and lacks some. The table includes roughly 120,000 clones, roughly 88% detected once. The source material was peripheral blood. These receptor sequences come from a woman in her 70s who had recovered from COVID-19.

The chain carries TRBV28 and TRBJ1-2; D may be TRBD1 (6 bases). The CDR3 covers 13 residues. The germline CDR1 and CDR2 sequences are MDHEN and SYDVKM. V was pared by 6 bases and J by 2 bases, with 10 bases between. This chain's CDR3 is CASRPQGNYGYTF. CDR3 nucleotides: TGTGCCAGCAGACCTCAGGGGAACTATGGCTACACCTTC.

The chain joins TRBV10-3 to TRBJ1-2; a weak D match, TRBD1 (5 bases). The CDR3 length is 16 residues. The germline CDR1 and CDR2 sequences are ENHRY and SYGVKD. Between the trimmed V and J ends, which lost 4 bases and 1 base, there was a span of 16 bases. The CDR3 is CAISVSRAANNYGYTF. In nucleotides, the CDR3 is TGTGCCATCAGTGTTTCCAGGGCAGCCAATAACTATGGCTACACCTTC.

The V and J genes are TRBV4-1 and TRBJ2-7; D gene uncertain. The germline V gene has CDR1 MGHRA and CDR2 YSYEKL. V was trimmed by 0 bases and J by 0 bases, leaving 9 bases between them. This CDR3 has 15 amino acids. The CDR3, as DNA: TGCGCCAGCAGCCAAGATCCAGGCTACTCCTACGAGCAGTACTTC. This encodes CASSQDPGYSYEQYF.

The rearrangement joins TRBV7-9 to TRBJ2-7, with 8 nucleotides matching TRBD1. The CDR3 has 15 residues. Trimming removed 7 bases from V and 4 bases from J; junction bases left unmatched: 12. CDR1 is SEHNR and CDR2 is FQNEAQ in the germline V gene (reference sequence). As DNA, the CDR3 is TGTGCCAGCACCTCCCCTGGGACAGGCTCTTACGAGCAGTACTTC. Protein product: CASTSPGTGSYEQYF. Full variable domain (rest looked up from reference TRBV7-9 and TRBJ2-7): DTGVSQNPRHKITKRGQNVTFRCDPISEHNRLYWYRQTLGQGPEFLTYFQNEAQLEKSRLLSDRFSAERPKGSFSTLEIQRTEQGDSAMYLCASTSPGTGSYEQYFGPGTRLTVT.

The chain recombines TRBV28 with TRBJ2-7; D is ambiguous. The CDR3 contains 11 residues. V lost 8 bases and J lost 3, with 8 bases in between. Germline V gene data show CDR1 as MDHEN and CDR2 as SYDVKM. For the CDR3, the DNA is TGTGCCAGCCAGACAAACTACGAGCAGTACTTC. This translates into CASQTNYEQYF.

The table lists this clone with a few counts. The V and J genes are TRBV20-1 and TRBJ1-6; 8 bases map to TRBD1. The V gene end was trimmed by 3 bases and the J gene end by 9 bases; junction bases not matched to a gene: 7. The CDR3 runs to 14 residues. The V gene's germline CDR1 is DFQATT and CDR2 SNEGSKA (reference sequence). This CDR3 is CSASDWTGPSPLHF. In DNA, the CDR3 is TGCAGTGCTAGTGATTGGACAGGGCCTTCACCCCTCCACTTT.

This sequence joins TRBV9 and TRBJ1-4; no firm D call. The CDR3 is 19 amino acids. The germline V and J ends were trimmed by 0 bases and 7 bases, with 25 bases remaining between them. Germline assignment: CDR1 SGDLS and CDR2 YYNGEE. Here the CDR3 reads CASSVAGGTSQTGIEKLFF. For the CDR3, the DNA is TGTGCCAGCAGCGTAGCCGGAGGCACAAGCCAAACGGGAATTGAAAAACTGTTTTTT.

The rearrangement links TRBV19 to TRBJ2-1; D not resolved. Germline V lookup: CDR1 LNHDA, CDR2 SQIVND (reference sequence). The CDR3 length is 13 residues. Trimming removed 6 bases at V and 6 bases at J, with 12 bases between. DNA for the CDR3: TGTGCCAGTAGCCACTACCGTGCCAATGAGCAGTTCTTC. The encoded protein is CASSHYRANEQFF.

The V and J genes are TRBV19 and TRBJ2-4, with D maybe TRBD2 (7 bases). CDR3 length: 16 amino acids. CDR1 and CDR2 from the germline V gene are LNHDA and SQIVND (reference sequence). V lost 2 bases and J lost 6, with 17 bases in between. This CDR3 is CASSIWGGLGGNIQYF. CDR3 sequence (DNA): TGTGCCAGTAGTATATGGGGGGGGCTCGGCGGAAACATTCAGTACTTC.

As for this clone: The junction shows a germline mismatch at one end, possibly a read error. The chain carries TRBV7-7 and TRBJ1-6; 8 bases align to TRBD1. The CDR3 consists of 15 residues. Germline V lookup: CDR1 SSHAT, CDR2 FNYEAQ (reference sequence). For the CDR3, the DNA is TGTGCTAGCAGCCCGCGGGGACAGGCAAATTCACCCCTCCACTTT. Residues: CASSPRGQANSPLHF.

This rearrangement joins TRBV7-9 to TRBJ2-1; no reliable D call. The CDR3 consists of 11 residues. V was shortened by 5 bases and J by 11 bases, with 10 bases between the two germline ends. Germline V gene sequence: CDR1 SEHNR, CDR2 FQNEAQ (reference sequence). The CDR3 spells CASSVSDKQFF. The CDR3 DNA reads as TGTGCCAGCAGCGTCTCAGATAAGCAGTTCTTC.

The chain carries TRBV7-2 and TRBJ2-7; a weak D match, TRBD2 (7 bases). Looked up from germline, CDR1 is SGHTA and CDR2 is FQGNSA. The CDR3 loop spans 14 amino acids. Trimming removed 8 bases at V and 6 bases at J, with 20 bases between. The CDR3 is CASARPGGGSEQYF. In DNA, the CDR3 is TGTGCCAGCGCGCGACCGGGCGGGGGCAGCGAGCAGTACTTC.

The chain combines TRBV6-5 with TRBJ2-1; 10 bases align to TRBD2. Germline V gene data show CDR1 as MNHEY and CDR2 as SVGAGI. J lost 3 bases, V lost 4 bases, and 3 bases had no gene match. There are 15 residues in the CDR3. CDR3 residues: CASSSLAGGYNEQFF. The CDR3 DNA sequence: TGTGCCAGCAGTTCATTAGCGGGAGGCTACAATGAGCAGTTCTTC.

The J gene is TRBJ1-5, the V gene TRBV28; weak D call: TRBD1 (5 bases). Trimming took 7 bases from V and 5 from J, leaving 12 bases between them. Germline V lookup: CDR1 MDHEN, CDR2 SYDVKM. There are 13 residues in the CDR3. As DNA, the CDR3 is TGTGCCAGCACTCCGGGGGGGTATCAGCCCCAGCATTTT. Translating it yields CASTPGGYQPQHF.

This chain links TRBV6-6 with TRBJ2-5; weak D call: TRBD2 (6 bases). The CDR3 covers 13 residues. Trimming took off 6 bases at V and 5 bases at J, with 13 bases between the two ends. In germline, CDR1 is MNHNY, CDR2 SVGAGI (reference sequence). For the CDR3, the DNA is TGTGCCAGCAGCCTTTGGGCGGGGGAGACCCAGTACTTC. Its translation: CASSLWAGETQYF.

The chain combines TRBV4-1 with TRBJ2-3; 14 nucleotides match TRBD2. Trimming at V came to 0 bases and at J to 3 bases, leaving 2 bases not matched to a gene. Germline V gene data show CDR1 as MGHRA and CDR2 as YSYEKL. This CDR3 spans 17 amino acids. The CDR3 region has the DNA TGCGCCAGCAGCCAAGAGGGGACTAGCGGGGGTACAGATACGCAGTATTTT. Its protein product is CASSQEGTSGGTDTQYF.

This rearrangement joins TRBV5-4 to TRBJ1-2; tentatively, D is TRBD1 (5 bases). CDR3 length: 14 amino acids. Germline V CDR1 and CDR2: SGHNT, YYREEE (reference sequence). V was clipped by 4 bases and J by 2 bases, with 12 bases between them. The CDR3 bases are TGTGCCAGCAGCAAGGACAAGGGAAACTATGGCTACACCTTC. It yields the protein CASSKDKGNYGYTF.

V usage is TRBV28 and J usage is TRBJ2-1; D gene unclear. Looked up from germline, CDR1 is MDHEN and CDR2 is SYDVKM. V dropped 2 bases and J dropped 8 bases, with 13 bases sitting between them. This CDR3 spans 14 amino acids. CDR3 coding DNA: TGTGCCAGCAGTTTACGTCTTAGCTATTATGAGCAGTTCTTC. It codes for CASSLRLSYYEQFF.

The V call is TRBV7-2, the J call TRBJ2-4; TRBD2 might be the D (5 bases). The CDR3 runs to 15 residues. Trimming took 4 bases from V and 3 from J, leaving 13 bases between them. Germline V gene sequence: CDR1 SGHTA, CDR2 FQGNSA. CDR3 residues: CASSSDGLLKNIQYF. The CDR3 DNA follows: TGTGCCAGCAGCTCGGACGGACTTCTCAAAAACATTCAGTACTTC. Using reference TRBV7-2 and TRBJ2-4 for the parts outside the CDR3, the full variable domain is GAGVSQSPSNKVTEKGKDVELRCDPISGHTALYWYRQSLGQGLEFLIYFQGNSAPDKSGLPSDRFSAERTGGSVSTLTIQRTQQEDSAVYLCASSSDGLLKNIQYFGAGTRLSVL.

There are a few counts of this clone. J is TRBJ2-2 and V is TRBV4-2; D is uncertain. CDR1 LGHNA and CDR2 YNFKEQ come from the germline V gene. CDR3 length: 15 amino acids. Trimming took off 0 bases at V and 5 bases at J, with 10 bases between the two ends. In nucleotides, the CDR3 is TGTGCCAGCAGCCAAGATGGGTTCGGGACCGGGGAGCTGTTTTTT. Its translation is CASSQDGFGTGELFF.

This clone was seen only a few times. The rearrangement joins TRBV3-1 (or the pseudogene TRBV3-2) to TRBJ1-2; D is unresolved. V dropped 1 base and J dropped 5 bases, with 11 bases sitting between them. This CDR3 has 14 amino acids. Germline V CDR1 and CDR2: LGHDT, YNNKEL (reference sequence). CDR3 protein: CASSQGNSLYGYTF. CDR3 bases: TGTGCCAGCAGCCAAGGGAACAGTTTATATGGCTACACCTTC.

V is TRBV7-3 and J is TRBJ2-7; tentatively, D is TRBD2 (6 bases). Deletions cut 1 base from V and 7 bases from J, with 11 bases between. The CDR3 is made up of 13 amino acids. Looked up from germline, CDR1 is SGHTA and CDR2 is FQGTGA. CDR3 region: CASSLMEAGEQYF. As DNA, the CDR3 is TGTGCCAGCAGCTTAATGGAGGCGGGGGAGCAGTACTTC.

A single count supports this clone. For the CDR3, the DNA is TGTGCCTGGAGTGTACAGGGTATGGCTGATGGCTACACCTTC. Translation: CAWSVQGMADGYTF. The V gene is TRBV30, the J gene TRBJ1-2, with D perhaps TRBD1 (6 bases). The CDR3 runs 14 residues. V gave up 0 bases and J gave up 6 bases, with 14 bases separating them. Germline CDR1 GTSNPN, CDR2 SVGIG (reference sequence).

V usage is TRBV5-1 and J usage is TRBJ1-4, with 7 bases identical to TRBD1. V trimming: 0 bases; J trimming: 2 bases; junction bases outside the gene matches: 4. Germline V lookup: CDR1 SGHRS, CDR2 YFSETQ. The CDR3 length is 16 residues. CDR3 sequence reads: CASSLEGARTNEKLFF. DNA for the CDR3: TGCGCCAGCAGCTTGGAGGGGGCGCGGACTAATGAAAAACTGTTTTTT.

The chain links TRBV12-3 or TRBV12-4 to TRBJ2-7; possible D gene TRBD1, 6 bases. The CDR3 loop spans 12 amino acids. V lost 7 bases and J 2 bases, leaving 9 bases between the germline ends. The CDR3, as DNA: TGTGCCAGCACAGGGGAGACCTACGAGCAGTACTTC. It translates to CASTGETYEQYF.

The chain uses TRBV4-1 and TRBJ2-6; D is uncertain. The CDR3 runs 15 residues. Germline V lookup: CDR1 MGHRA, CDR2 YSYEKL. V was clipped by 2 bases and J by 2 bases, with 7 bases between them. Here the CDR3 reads CASSQTLTGANVLTF. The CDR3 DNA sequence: TGCGCCAGCAGCCAAACTTTGACTGGGGCCAACGTCCTGACTTTC.

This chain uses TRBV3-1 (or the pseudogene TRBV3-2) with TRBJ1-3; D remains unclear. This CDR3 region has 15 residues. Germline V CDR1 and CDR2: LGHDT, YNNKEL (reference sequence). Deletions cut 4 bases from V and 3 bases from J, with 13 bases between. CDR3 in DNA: TGTGCCAGCAGCCGAGGGTCGTCGGTTGGAAACACCATATATTTT. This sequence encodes CASSRGSSVGNTIYF.

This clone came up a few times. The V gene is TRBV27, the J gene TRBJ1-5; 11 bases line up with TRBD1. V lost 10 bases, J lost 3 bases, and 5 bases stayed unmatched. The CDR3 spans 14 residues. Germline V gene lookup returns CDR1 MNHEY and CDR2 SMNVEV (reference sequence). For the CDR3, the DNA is TGTGCCACCGCGGACAGGGGGCCCAATCAGCCCCAGCATTTT. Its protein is CATADRGPNQPQHF.

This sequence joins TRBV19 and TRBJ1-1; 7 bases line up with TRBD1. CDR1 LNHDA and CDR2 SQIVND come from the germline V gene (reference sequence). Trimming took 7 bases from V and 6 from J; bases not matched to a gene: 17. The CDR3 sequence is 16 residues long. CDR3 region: CASKGAAAQVVAEAFF. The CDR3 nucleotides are TGTGCCAGTAAGGGGGCTGCCGCGCAGGTTGTCGCTGAAGCTTTCTTT.